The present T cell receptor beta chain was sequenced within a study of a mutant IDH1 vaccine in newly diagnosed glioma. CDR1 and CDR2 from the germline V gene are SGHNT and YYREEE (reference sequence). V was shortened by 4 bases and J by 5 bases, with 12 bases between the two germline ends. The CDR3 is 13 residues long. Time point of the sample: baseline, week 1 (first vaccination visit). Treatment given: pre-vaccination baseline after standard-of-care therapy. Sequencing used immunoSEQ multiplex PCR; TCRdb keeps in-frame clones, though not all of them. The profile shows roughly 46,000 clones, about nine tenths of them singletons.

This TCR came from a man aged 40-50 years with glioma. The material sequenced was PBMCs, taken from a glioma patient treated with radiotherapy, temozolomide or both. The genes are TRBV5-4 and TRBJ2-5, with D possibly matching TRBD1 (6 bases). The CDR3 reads CASSLGQRETQYF. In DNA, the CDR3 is TGTGCCAGCAGCCTTGGACAGAGGGAGACCCAGTACTTC.